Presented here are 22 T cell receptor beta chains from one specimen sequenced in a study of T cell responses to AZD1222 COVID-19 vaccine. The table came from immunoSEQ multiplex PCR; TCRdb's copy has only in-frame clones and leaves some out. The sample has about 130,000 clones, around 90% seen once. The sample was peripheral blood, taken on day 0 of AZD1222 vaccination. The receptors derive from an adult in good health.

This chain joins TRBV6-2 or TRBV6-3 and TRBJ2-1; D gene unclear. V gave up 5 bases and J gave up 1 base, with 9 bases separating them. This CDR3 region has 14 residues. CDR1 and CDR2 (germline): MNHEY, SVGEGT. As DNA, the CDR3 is TGTGCCAGCAGTCTCCGTGGTTCCTACAATGAGCAGTTCTTC. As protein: CASSLRGSYNEQFF.

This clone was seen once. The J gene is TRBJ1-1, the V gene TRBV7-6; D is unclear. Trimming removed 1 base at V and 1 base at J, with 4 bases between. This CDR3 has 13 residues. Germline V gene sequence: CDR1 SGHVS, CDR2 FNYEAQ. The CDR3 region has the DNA TGTGCCAGCAGCTTAGAGAGGAACACTGAAGCTTTCTTT. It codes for CASSLERNTEAFF.

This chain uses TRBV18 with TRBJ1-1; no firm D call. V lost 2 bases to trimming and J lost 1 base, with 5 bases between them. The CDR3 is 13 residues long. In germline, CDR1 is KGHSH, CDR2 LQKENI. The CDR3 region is CASSPDQNTEAFF. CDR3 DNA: TGTGCCAGCTCACCAGATCAGAACACTGAAGCTTTCTTT.

The CDR3 sequence: CASSSSINTGELFF. Written as DNA, the CDR3 is TGTGCCAGCAGCTCTTCAATAAACACCGGGGAGCTGTTTTTT. V and J are TRBV7-3 and TRBJ2-2, with D unresolved. The ends were cut back, 4 bases at V and 2 bases at J, with 8 bases in the middle. Germline CDR1 and CDR2: SGHTA and FQGTGA. This CDR3 region has 14 residues.

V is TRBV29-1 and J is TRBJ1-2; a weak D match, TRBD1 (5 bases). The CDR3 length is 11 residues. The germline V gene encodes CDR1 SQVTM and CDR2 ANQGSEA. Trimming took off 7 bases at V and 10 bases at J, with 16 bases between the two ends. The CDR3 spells CSAGNRLDYTF. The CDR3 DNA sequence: TGCAGCGCAGGGAACAGGCTCGACTACACCTTC. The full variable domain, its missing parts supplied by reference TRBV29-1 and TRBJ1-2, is SAVISQKPSRDICQRGTSLTIQCQVDSQVTMMFWYRQQPGQSLTLIATANQGSEATYESGFVIDKFPISRPNLTFSTLTVSNMSPEDSSIYLCSAGNRLDYTFGSGTRLTVV.

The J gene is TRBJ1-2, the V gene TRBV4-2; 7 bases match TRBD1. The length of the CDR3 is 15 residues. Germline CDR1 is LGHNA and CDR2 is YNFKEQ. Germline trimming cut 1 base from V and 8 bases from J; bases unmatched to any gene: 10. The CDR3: CASSQAPTGVSGYTF. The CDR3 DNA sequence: TGTGCCAGCAGCCAAGCCCCTACAGGGGTATCGGGCTACACCTTC.

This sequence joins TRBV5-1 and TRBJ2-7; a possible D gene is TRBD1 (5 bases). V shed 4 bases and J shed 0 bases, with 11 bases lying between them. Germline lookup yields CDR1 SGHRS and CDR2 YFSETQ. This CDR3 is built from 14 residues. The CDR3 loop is CASSEHRYSYEQYF. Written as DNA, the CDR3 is TGCGCCAGCAGCGAACACAGGTACTCCTACGAGCAGTACTTC. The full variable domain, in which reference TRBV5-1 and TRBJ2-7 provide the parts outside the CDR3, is KAGVTQTPRYLIKTRGQQVTLSCSPISGHRSVSWYQQTPGQGLQFLFEYFSETQRNKGNFPGRFSGRQFSNSRSEMNVSTLELGDSALYLCASSEHRYSYEQYFGPGTRLTVT.

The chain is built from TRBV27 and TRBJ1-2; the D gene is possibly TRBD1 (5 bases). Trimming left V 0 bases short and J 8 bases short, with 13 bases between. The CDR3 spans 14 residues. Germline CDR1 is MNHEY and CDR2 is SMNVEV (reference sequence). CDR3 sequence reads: CASSLSGGGLGYTF. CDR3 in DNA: TGTGCCAGCAGTTTATCAGGCGGGGGATTGGGCTACACCTTC.

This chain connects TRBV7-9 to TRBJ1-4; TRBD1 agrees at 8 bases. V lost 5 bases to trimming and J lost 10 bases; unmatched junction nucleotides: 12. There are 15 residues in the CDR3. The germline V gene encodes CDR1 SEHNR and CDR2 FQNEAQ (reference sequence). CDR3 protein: CASSREDREMGKLFF. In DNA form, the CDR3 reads TGTGCCAGCAGCCGGGAGGACAGGGAAATGGGAAAACTGTTTTTT.

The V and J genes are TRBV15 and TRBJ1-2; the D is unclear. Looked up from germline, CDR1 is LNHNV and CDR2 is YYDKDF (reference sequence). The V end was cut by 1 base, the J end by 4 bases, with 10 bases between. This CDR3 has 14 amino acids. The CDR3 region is CATSRGDRSYGYTF. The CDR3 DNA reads TGTGCCACCAGCAGAGGGGATCGCTCCTATGGCTACACCTTC.

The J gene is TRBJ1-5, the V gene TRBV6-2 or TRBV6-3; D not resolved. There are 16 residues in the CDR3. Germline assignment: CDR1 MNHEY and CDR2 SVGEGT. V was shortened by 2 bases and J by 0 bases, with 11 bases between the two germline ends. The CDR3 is CASSYPGLYSNQPQHF. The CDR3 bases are TGTGCCAGCAGTTACCCCGGGCTTTATAGCAATCAGCCCCAGCATTTT.

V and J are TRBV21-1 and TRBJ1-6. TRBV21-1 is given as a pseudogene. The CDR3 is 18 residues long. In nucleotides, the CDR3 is TGTGCCAGCATCCCCGACGGTGGAATTAGCTCCTATAATTCACCCCTCCACTTT. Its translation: CASIPDGGISSYNSPLHF.

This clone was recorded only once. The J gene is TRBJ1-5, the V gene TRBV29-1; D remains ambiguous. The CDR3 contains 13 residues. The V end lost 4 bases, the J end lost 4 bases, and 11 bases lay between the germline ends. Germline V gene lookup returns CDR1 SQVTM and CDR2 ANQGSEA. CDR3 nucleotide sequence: TGCAGCGTTGGGTCAGCCTCAAATCAGCCCCAGCATTTT. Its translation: CSVGSASNQPQHF.

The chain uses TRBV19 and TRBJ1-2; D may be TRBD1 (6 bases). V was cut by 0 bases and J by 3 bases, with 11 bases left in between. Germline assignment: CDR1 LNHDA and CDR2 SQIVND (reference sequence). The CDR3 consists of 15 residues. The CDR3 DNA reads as TGTGCCAGTAGTATAGATGTAAGGACAGACTATGGCTACACCTTC. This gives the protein CASSIDVRTDYGYTF.

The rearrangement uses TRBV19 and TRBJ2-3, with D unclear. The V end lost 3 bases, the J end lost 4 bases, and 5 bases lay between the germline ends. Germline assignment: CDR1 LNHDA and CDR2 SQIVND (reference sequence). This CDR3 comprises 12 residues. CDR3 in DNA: TGTGCCAGTAGTATCTTTGCAGATACGCAGTATTTT. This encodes CASSIFADTQYF.

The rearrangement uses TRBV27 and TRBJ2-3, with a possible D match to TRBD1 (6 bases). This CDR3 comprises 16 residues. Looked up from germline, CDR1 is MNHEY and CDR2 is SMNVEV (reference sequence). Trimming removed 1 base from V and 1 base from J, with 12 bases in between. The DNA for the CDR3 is TGTGCCAGCAGTTTATTTTCGGACAGAGGCACAGATACGCAGTATTTT. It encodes CASSLFSDRGTDTQYF.

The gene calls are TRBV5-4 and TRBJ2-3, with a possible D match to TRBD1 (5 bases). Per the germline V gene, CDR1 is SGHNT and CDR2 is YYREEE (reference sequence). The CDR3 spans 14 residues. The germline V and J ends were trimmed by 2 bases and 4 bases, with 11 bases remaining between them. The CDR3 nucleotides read TGTGCCAGCAGCTTACAACCAGGGCCAGATACGCAGTATTTT. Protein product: CASSLQPGPDTQYF.

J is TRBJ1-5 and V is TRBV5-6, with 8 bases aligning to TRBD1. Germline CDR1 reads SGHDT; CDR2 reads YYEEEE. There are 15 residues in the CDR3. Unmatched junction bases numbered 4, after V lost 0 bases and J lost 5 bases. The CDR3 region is CASSLGDRGYQPQHF. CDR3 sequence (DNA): TGTGCCAGCAGCTTGGGCGACAGGGGTTATCAGCCCCAGCATTTT.

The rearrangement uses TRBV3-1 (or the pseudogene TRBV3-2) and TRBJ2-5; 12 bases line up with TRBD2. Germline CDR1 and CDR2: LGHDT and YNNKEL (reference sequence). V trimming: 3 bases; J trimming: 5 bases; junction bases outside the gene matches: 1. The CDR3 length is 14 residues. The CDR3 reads CASSQGTSGETQYF. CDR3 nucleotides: TGTGCCAGCAGCCAGGGGACTAGCGGGGAGACCCAGTACTTC.

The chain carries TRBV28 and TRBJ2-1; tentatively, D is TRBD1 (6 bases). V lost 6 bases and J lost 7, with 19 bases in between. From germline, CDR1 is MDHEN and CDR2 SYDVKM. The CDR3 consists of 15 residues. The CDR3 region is CASSRGQINHNEQFF. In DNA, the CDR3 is TGTGCCAGCAGCAGGGGACAAATAAACCATAATGAGCAGTTCTTC. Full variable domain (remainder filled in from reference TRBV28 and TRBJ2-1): DVKVTQSSRYLVKRTGEKVFLECVQDMDHENMFWYRQDPGLGLRLIYFSYDVKMKEKGDIPEGYSVSREKKERFSLILESASTNQTSMYLCASSRGQINHNEQFFGPGTRLTVL.

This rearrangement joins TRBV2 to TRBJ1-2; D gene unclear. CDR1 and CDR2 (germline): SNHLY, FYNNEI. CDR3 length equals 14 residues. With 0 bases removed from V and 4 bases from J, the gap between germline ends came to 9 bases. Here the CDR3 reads CASSEAGSVYGYTF. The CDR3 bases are TGTGCCAGCAGTGAAGCGGGGTCAGTCTATGGCTACACCTTC.

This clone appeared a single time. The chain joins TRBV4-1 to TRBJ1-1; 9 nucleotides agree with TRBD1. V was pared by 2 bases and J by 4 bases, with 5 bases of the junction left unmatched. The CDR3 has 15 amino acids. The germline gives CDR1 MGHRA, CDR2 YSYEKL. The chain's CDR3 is CASSQIQGATTEAFF. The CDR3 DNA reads TGCGCCAGCAGCCAAATACAGGGGGCGACCACTGAAGCTTTCTTT.